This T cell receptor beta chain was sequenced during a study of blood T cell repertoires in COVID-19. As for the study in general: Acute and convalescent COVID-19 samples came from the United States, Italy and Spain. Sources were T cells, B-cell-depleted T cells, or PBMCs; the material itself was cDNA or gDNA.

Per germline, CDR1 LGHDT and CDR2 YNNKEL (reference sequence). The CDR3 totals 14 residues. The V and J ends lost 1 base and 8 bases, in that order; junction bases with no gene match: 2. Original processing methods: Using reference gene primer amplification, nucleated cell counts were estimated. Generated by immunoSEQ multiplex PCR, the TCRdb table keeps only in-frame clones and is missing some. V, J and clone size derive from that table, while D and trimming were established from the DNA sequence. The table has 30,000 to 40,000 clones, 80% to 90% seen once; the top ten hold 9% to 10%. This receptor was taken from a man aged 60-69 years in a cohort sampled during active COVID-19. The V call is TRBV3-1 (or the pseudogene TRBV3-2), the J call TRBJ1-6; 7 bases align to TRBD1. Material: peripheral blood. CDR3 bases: TGTGCCAGCAGCCAAGGACAGGGAGATTCACCCCTCCACTTT. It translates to CASSQGQGDSPLHF.